These 20 T cell receptor beta chains were sequenced from one sample in a study of cytomegalovirus exposure and HLA in healthy donors. PCR amplification relied on 60 Vbeta primers (plus 13 Jbeta primers). Using immunoSEQ multiplex PCR, the repertoire was profiled, and TCRdb retains in-frame clones only, with some absent. This table holds about 100,000 clones, approximately 70% found once. Sequenced: PBMCs. These receptors all come from a man aged 25-45 years in good health and CMV-seropositive.

This clone was counted between two and nine times. The genes are TRBV6-6 and TRBJ1-6, with 7 bases lining up with TRBD1. Germline lookup yields CDR1 MNHNY and CDR2 SVGAGI (reference sequence). After removal of 2 bases from V and 14 bases from J, the junction contained 6 bases not matched to a gene. CDR3 length equals 13 residues. CDR3 sequence (DNA): TGTGCCAGCAGTTACGGGTCCCAGGGGGCCCTCCACTTT. Its translation is CASSYGSQGALHF.

The chain combines TRBV2 with TRBJ2-7; TRBD2 agrees at 10 bases. This CDR3 contains 14 residues. V lost 4 bases to trimming and J lost 5 bases; unmatched junction nucleotides: 5. The germline V gene has CDR1 SNHLY and CDR2 FYNNEI. In DNA form, the CDR3 reads TGTGCCAGCAGTGGTAGCGGGGGGCCCAACGAGCAGTACTTC. Amino acids: CASSGSGGPNEQYF.

This chain connects TRBV5-1 to TRBJ2-1, with 8 bases fitting TRBD2. With 0 bases clipped from V and 8 bases from J, the junction kept 7 bases outside the gene matches. The V gene's germline CDR1 is SGHRS and CDR2 YFSETQ. The CDR3 spans 15 residues. CDR3 in amino acids: CASSLGSIAGYEQFF. CDR3 nucleotide sequence: TGCGCCAGCAGCTTGGGCTCGATAGCGGGGTATGAGCAGTTCTTC.

The V gene is TRBV19, the J gene TRBJ2-1, with a weak D call TRBD2 (5 bases). CDR3 length equals 18 residues. V was pared by 4 bases and J by 0 bases, with 19 bases between. Germline values: CDR1 LNHDA, CDR2 SQIVND (reference sequence). CDR3 amino acids: CASSRDFDRADSYNEQFF. Written as DNA, the CDR3 is TGTGCCAGTAGTAGGGATTTCGACCGAGCGGACTCCTACAATGAGCAGTTCTTC.

This clone was recorded a few times. V usage is TRBV25-1 and J usage is TRBJ2-1, with D hard to call. The CDR3 covers 15 residues. Germline loops: CDR1 MGHDK, CDR2 SYGVNS. V was shortened by 4 bases and J by 8 bases, with 18 bases between the two germline ends. This chain's CDR3 is CASSAGALSGYEQFF. The CDR3, as DNA: TGTGCCAGCAGTGCTGGTGCCCTTTCCGGGTATGAGCAGTTCTTC.

V gene TRBV4-2 combines with J gene TRBJ2-5, with D unresolved. CDR3 length: 16 residues. Trimming removed 4 bases from V and 4 bases from J, with 19 bases in between. Germline V gives CDR1 LGHNA, CDR2 YNFKEQ. CDR3 nucleotides: TGTGCCAGCAGCCCAGAGGTATCCCCGACTGGAGAGACCCAGTACTTC. It specifies CASSPEVSPTGETQYF.

This clone was picked up a small number of times. The CDR3 reads CASSDRVGNQPQHF. The DNA for the CDR3 is TGTGCCAGCAGTGACAGGGTGGGCAATCAGCCCCAGCATTTT. The gene calls are TRBV2 and TRBJ1-5; tentative D call: TRBD1 (5 bases). This CDR3 contains 14 residues. Germline CDR1 and CDR2: SNHLY and FYNNEI. Trimming removed 3 bases at V and 2 bases at J, with 8 bases between.

This clone was detected a few times. The V gene is TRBV5-6, the J gene TRBJ1-5; D unresolved. Germline CDR1 is SGHDT and CDR2 is YYEEEE. The CDR3 has 15 amino acids. V was clipped by 4 bases and J by 4 bases, with 15 bases between them. CDR3 region: CASSLFGSGNQPQHF. The CDR3 nucleotides read TGTGCCAGCAGCCTGTTTGGCAGCGGGAATCAGCCCCAGCATTTT.

The chain recombines TRBV6-5 with TRBJ1-1; a weak D match, TRBD1 (6 bases). Germline V CDR1 and CDR2: MNHEY, SVGAGI. There are 13 residues in the CDR3. V was clipped by 7 bases and J by 3 bases, with 12 bases between them. The CDR3 here is CASNRGADTEAFF. For the CDR3, the DNA is TGTGCCAGCAACCGGGGGGCGGACACTGAAGCTTTCTTT.

This rearrangement joins TRBV21-1 to TRBJ2-7; the table's D call of TRBD2 was not tested on the DNA. TRBV21-1 corresponds to a pseudogene. The CDR3 spans 18 residues. CDR3 residues: CASSIQNSPGLAGIRQYF. DNA for the CDR3: TGTGCCAGCAGCATACAGAACTCACCGGGACTAGCGGGGATAAGGCAGTACTTC.

The chain uses TRBV5-1 and TRBJ2-3; 14 nucleotides agree with TRBD2. J was trimmed by 4 bases and V by 4 bases; bases with no gene match: 5. Germline CDR1 is SGHRS and CDR2 is YFSETQ. This CDR3 is built from 16 residues. The CDR3 DNA reads as TGCGCCAGCAGCACGGGACTAGCGGGGGAGGCAGATACGCAGTATTTT. It yields the protein CASSTGLAGEADTQYF. Full variable domain (rest looked up from reference TRBV5-1 and TRBJ2-3): KAGVTQTPRYLIKTRGQQVTLSCSPISGHRSVSWYQQTPGQGLQFLFEYFSETQRNKGNFPGRFSGRQFSNSRSEMNVSTLELGDSALYLCASSTGLAGEADTQYFGPGTRLTVL.

This clone has just a few counts. The CDR3 region is CASSLFGQGGGYTF. The CDR3 nucleotides are TGTGCCAGCAGCTTGTTTGGCCAGGGTGGTGGCTACACCTTC. The chain is built from TRBV11-2 and TRBJ1-2; D perhaps matches TRBD1 (5 bases). This CDR3 has 14 residues. Germline V gene data show CDR1 as SGHAT and CDR2 as FQNNGV. With 3 bases removed from V and 7 bases from J, the gap between germline ends came to 15 bases.

The chain combines TRBV5-1 with TRBJ2-7; TRBD1 aligns across 8 bases. This CDR3 is 16 amino acids long. The ends lost 0 bases at V and 4 bases at J; junction bases unmatched: 9. The germline V gene has CDR1 SGHRS and CDR2 YFSETQ. The CDR3 protein is CASSLAPGQGVYEQYF. The CDR3 region has the DNA TGCGCCAGCAGCTTGGCCCCAGGACAGGGAGTTTACGAGCAGTACTTC.

V gene TRBV18 combines with J gene TRBJ1-2, with 10 positions matching TRBD1. This CDR3 is 16 amino acids long. CDR1 and CDR2 (germline): KGHSH, LQKENI. The V gene end was trimmed by 3 bases and the J gene end by 0 bases; junction bases not matched to a gene: 4. The CDR3 bases are TGTGCCAGCTCACCCCGGACAGGGGGAGCTAACTATGGCTACACCTTC. Protein: CASSPRTGGANYGYTF.

The chain has TRBV13 and TRBJ2-1; D possibly corresponds to TRBD2 (5 bases). V was shortened by 7 bases and J by 8 bases, with 15 bases between the two germline ends. The CDR3 loop spans 13 amino acids. The germline CDR1 and CDR2 sequences are PRHDT and FYEKMQ (reference sequence). CDR3 DNA: TGTGCCAGCAACTCGGATCGAGCGGATGAGCAGTTCTTC. Translation: CASNSDRADEQFF.

The V gene is TRBV19, the J gene TRBJ2-5, with unresolved D. The ends were cut back, 5 bases at V and 1 base at J, with 11 bases in the middle. Looked up from germline, CDR1 is LNHDA and CDR2 is SQIVND (reference sequence). The CDR3 runs to 14 residues. CDR3 sequence: CASSLGPGQETQYF. DNA of the CDR3: TGTGCCAGTAGTCTAGGACCGGGCCAAGAGACCCAGTACTTC.

The chain uses TRBV5-1 and TRBJ1-6; no clear D gene. V was pared by 5 bases and J by 14 bases, with 14 bases between. Germline V gives CDR1 SGHRS, CDR2 YFSETQ. CDR3 length: 12 residues. The CDR3 region is CASRTGFEALHF. The DNA of the CDR3 is TGCGCCAGCAGGACGGGTTTTGAGGCCCTCCACTTT.

This clone occurred a few times. V usage is TRBV4-1 and J usage is TRBJ2-1, with D possibly being TRBD1 (5 bases). CDR1 and CDR2 (germline): MGHRA, YSYEKL. V lost 1 base to trimming and J lost 7 bases, with 8 bases between them. This CDR3 has 13 amino acids. CDR3 nucleotide sequence: TGCGCCAGCAGCCAAGTAGGGGAAAATGAGCAGTTCTTC. It specifies CASSQVGENEQFF.

This clone was seen once. The gene calls are TRBV5-1 and TRBJ1-2; TRBD1 agrees at 7 bases. The CDR3 runs 13 residues. Germline CDR1 and CDR2: SGHRS and YFSETQ. The J segment lost 3 bases and the V segment lost 6 bases, leaving 5 bases of the junction unmatched. This chain's CDR3 is CASTTDRDYGYTF. The CDR3 DNA is TGCGCCAGCACCACCGACAGGGACTATGGCTACACCTTC.

V gene TRBV4-2 combines with J gene TRBJ2-1; TRBD2 agrees at 11 bases. Trimming took 0 bases from V and 3 from J; bases not matched to a gene: 1. This CDR3 region has 16 residues. Germline V gives CDR1 LGHNA, CDR2 YNFKEQ. For the CDR3, the DNA is TGTGCCAGCAGCCAAGAAACTAGCGGGGGCTACAATGAGCAGTTCTTC. It codes for CASSQETSGGYNEQFF.